This is a list of T cell receptor beta chains from one sample in a study of OX40 agonist ivuxolimab in advanced cancers. TCRdb's copy holds only in-frame clones and misses some; the assay was immunoSEQ multiplex PCR. The table has 75,000 to 100,000 clones, around 90% seen once. Source: CD4+ or CD8+ T cells sorted from blood, taken in a trial of the OX40 agonist ivuxolimab. Receptors originate from an adult with an advanced solid tumor such as melanoma, head and neck, liver or kidney cancer. Each CDR3 is given with its conserved first and last residue. Fields, in order: V gene, CDR3 length, clone size, D gene, J gene, CDR3 DNA, CDR3 protein. The D gene is left open where the match is weak. Expanded clones are given a class, and other clones once, few, many or no size at all.

v_call: TRBV7-2; cdr3_length: 14; clone_size: .; d_call: .; j_call: TRBJ1-3; cdr3_nt: TGTGCCAGCAGCTTAGTGGCAGGGGGAAACACCATATATTTT; cdr3_aa: CASSLVAGGNTIYF
v_call: TRBV19; cdr3_length: 13; clone_size: .; d_call: .; j_call: TRBJ2-7; cdr3_nt: TGTGCCAGTAGTATCTCCAGCGGGTACGAGCAGTACTTC; cdr3_aa: CASSISSGYEQYF
v_call: TRBV19; cdr3_length: 17; clone_size: .; d_call: TRBD1; j_call: TRBJ2-3; cdr3_nt: TGTGCCAGTAGTGGCCGCCAACAGGGGGCCGGCACAGATACGCAGTATTTT; cdr3_aa: CASSGRQQGAGTDTQYF
v_call: TRBV5-6; cdr3_length: 13; clone_size: .; d_call: .; j_call: TRBJ2-3; cdr3_nt: TGTGCCAGCAGCCTCGGCGCCCCAGATACGCAGTATTTT; cdr3_aa: CASSLGAPDTQYF
v_call: TRBV2; cdr3_length: 12; clone_size: .; d_call: .; j_call: TRBJ2-3; cdr3_nt: TGTGCCAGCAGTGGAACGGGTGATACGCAGTATTTT; cdr3_aa: CASSGTGDTQYF
v_call: TRBV9; cdr3_length: 15; clone_size: .; d_call: .; j_call: TRBJ2-5; cdr3_nt: TGTGCCAGCAGCGTAGCTGTGGGAGGTTTTGAGACCCAGTACTTC; cdr3_aa: CASSVAVGGFETQYF
v_call: TRBV5-1; cdr3_length: 14; clone_size: .; d_call: TRBD1; j_call: TRBJ2-7; cdr3_nt: TGCGCCAGCAGTACCGGGACAGGGAGATACGAGCAGTACTTC; cdr3_aa: CASSTGTGRYEQYF
v_call: TRBV28; cdr3_length: 16; clone_size: once; d_call: .; j_call: TRBJ2-2; cdr3_nt: TGTGCCAGCAGTCGGGGACTCAGAGGTGTCGCCGGGGAGCTGTTTTTT; cdr3_aa: CASSRGLRGVAGELFF
v_call: TRBV4-1; cdr3_length: 16; clone_size: .; d_call: .; j_call: TRBJ2-7; cdr3_nt: TGCGCCAGCAGCCAAGGAGGGGTTATAGGGCGCTACGAGCAGTACTTC; cdr3_aa: CASSQGGVIGRYEQYF
v_call: TRBV5-1; cdr3_length: 14; clone_size: .; d_call: .; j_call: TRBJ2-3; cdr3_nt: TGCGCCAGCAGCGGCCTAGCCAGCACAGATACGCAGTATTTT; cdr3_aa: CASSGLASTDTQYF
v_call: TRBV6-1; cdr3_length: 13; clone_size: .; d_call: .; j_call: TRBJ1-5; cdr3_nt: TGTGCCAGCAGTACGCAGGGGTATCAGCCCCAGCATTTT; cdr3_aa: CASSTQGYQPQHF
v_call: TRBV30; cdr3_length: 13; clone_size: once; d_call: .; j_call: TRBJ1-2; cdr3_nt: TGTGCCTGGACTCAGATTTTTAACTATGGCTACACCTTC; cdr3_aa: CAWTQIFNYGYTF
v_call: TRBV4-2; cdr3_length: 14; clone_size: .; d_call: TRBD1; j_call: TRBJ1-5; cdr3_nt: TGTGCCAGCAGCTTCCCGGGACAGGGACAGCCCCAGCATTTT; cdr3_aa: CASSFPGQGQPQHF
v_call: TRBV6-1; cdr3_length: 13; clone_size: .; d_call: .; j_call: TRBJ1-3; cdr3_nt: TGTGCCAGCAACCTAGGCTCTGGAAACACCATATATTTT; cdr3_aa: CASNLGSGNTIYF
v_call: TRBV7-9; cdr3_length: 13; clone_size: many; d_call: .; j_call: TRBJ2-3; cdr3_nt: TGTGCCAGCAGCCCGAGGGGCCCCGATACGCAGTATTTT; cdr3_aa: CASSPRGPDTQYF
v_call: TRBV11-2; cdr3_length: 14; clone_size: .; d_call: .; j_call: TRBJ1-1; cdr3_nt: TGTGCCAGCAGCGCTGGGCCCAGTAACACTGAAGCTTTCTTT; cdr3_aa: CASSAGPSNTEAFF
v_call: TRBV28; cdr3_length: 14; clone_size: .; d_call: TRBD1; j_call: TRBJ2-5; cdr3_nt: TGTGCCAGCAGTTTATTCGGGACAGGGGAGACCCAGTACTTC; cdr3_aa: CASSLFGTGETQYF
v_call: TRBV28; cdr3_length: 14; clone_size: .; d_call: .; j_call: TRBJ2-1; cdr3_nt: TGTGCCAGCAGGAGGGACCCCTCCTACAATGAGCAGTTCTTC; cdr3_aa: CASRRDPSYNEQFF
v_call: TRBV5-1; cdr3_length: 11; clone_size: .; d_call: .; j_call: TRBJ2-7; cdr3_nt: TGCGCCAGCAGCTTAGGTCCCGAGCAGTACTTC; cdr3_aa: CASSLGPEQYF
v_call: TRBV27; cdr3_length: 18; clone_size: once; d_call: TRBD2; j_call: TRBJ2-1; cdr3_nt: TGTGCCAGCAGTTTTGTAAGGTTAGCGGGAAGCTCCTACAATGAGCAGTTCTTC; cdr3_aa: CASSFVRLAGSSYNEQFF
v_call: TRBV11-2; cdr3_length: 16; clone_size: .; d_call: TRBD1; j_call: TRBJ1-1; cdr3_nt: TGTGCCAGCAGCTTCACCACCGGGACAGGGAAAGGTGAAGCTTTCTTT; cdr3_aa: CASSFTTGTGKGEAFF
v_call: TRBV28; cdr3_length: 15; clone_size: .; d_call: TRBD1; j_call: TRBJ2-7; cdr3_nt: TGTGGGACTCGGGGGAGGGGACAGGGATTTTACGAGCAGTACTTC; cdr3_aa: CGTRGRGQGFYEQYF
v_call: TRBV28; cdr3_length: 12; clone_size: once; d_call: .; j_call: TRBJ1-1; cdr3_nt: TGTGCCAGCAGTTTAGAAGTCCGTGAAGCTTTCTTT; cdr3_aa: CASSLEVREAFF
v_call: TRBV29-1; cdr3_length: 13; clone_size: .; d_call: TRBD2; j_call: TRBJ2-1; cdr3_nt: TGCAGCGTTGATGGCGGGAGAGGCGCGGAGCAGTTCTTC; cdr3_aa: CSVDGGRGAEQFF
v_call: TRBV18; cdr3_length: 12; clone_size: .; d_call: .; j_call: TRBJ2-5; cdr3_nt: TGTGCCAGCTCGCCCTATGGAGAGACCCAGTACTTC; cdr3_aa: CASSPYGETQYF
v_call: TRBV18; cdr3_length: 12; clone_size: .; d_call: .; j_call: TRBJ2-7; cdr3_nt: TGTGCCAGCTCACCCGTTGCTTACGAGCAGTACTTC; cdr3_aa: CASSPVAYEQYF
v_call: TRBV29-1; cdr3_length: 12; clone_size: .; d_call: .; j_call: TRBJ2-7; cdr3_nt: TGCAGCGTTGAGGGACACAACTACGAGCAGTACTTC; cdr3_aa: CSVEGHNYEQYF
v_call: TRBV4-2; cdr3_length: 16; clone_size: .; d_call: TRBD1; j_call: TRBJ2-3; cdr3_nt: TGTGCCAGCAGCCAGAACACTTACAGGGGTCAAGATACGCAGTATTTT; cdr3_aa: CASSQNTYRGQDTQYF
v_call: TRBV28; cdr3_length: 15; clone_size: .; d_call: .; j_call: TRBJ1-4; cdr3_nt: TGTGCCAGCAATTCGATGGGACGGGATAATGAAAAACTGTTTTTT; cdr3_aa: CASNSMGRDNEKLFF
v_call: TRBV6-1; cdr3_length: 17; clone_size: .; d_call: TRBD1; j_call: TRBJ1-2; cdr3_nt: TGTGCCAGCAGTGCCGTTAGGGGACAGGGGTCTTTTTATGGCTACACCTTC; cdr3_aa: CASSAVRGQGSFYGYTF
v_call: TRBV19; cdr3_length: 16; clone_size: .; d_call: TRBD1; j_call: TRBJ1-1; cdr3_nt: TGTGCCAGTATCCAGGGGGGACAGGGTTGGCACACTGAAGCTTTCTTT; cdr3_aa: CASIQGGQGWHTEAFF
v_call: TRBV5-5; cdr3_length: 13; clone_size: .; d_call: .; j_call: TRBJ2-7; cdr3_nt: TGTGCCAGCAGCTTGCTAGCAGGCTACGAGCAGTACTTC; cdr3_aa: CASSLLAGYEQYF
v_call: TRBV5-1; cdr3_length: 14; clone_size: .; d_call: .; j_call: TRBJ1-6; cdr3_nt: TGCGCCAGCAGCTTGGGGACCCTCTCCTCACCCCTCCACTTT; cdr3_aa: CASSLGTLSSPLHF
v_call: TRBV20-1; cdr3_length: 10; clone_size: .; d_call: .; j_call: TRBJ2-1; cdr3_nt: TGCAGTGCTGCCAGACATGAGCAGTTCTTC; cdr3_aa: CSAARHEQFF
v_call: TRBV25-1; cdr3_length: 16; clone_size: few; d_call: TRBD1; j_call: TRBJ2-3; cdr3_nt: TGTGCCAGCAGTGGATCCTCCGGGACAGGGGGAGATACGCAGTATTTT; cdr3_aa: CASSGSSGTGGDTQYF
v_call: TRBV18; cdr3_length: 14; clone_size: .; d_call: TRBD1; j_call: TRBJ2-7; cdr3_nt: TGTGCCAGCTCGCAACAGGGGAAACCCTACGAGCAGTACTTC; cdr3_aa: CASSQQGKPYEQYF
v_call: TRBV5-1; cdr3_length: 15; clone_size: .; d_call: .; j_call: TRBJ2-3; cdr3_nt: TGCGCCAGCAGCTTTGCAGGGGCTGGCACAGATACGCAGTATTTT; cdr3_aa: CASSFAGAGTDTQYF
v_call: TRBV29-1; cdr3_length: 15; clone_size: .; d_call: TRBD2; j_call: TRBJ2-3; cdr3_nt: TGCAGCGTTGGCGGGGCGGGAGGAGCGCGGGATACGCAGTATTTT; cdr3_aa: CSVGGAGGARDTQYF
v_call: TRBV29-1; cdr3_length: 15; clone_size: few; d_call: TRBD1; j_call: TRBJ1-2; cdr3_nt: TGCAGCGTTACCGGGACAGGGAACGATCTCTATGGCTACACCTTC; cdr3_aa: CSVTGTGNDLYGYTF
v_call: TRBV19; cdr3_length: 15; clone_size: .; d_call: .; j_call: TRBJ2-3; cdr3_nt: TGTGCCACTCGAGAATGGCTAGGAAGCACAGATACGCAGTATTTT; cdr3_aa: CATREWLGSTDTQYF
v_call: TRBV5-4; cdr3_length: 18; clone_size: once; d_call: .; j_call: TRBJ2-1; cdr3_nt: TGTGCCAGCAGCTTGAGGCTAGCGGAAAAGGGGGCCTACAATGAGCAGTTCTTC; cdr3_aa: CASSLRLAEKGAYNEQFF
v_call: TRBV5-1; cdr3_length: 15; clone_size: .; d_call: TRBD2; j_call: TRBJ2-5; cdr3_nt: TGCGCCAGCAGTTTCCTTTCGGGGGGCCAAGAGACCCAGTACTTC; cdr3_aa: CASSFLSGGQETQYF
v_call: TRBV27; cdr3_length: 14; clone_size: .; d_call: TRBD1; j_call: TRBJ1-4; cdr3_nt: TGTGCCAGCAGTCTACAGGGGGCGGGTGAAAAACTGTTTTTT; cdr3_aa: CASSLQGAGEKLFF
v_call: TRBV11-2; cdr3_length: 13; clone_size: .; d_call: .; j_call: TRBJ2-7; cdr3_nt: TGTGCCAGCAGCCGTAGGAGGGCCTCCGAGCAGTACTTC; cdr3_aa: CASSRRRASEQYF
v_call: TRBV6-1; cdr3_length: 13; clone_size: many; d_call: .; j_call: TRBJ1-1; cdr3_nt: TGTGCCAGCAGTGAAGGGCCCTGGACTGAAGCTTTCTTT; cdr3_aa: CASSEGPWTEAFF
v_call: TRBV5-4; cdr3_length: 16; clone_size: .; d_call: .; j_call: TRBJ2-2; cdr3_nt: TGTGCCAGCAGCTTGGGCGGGAACGCGAACACCGGGGAGCTGTTTTTT; cdr3_aa: CASSLGGNANTGELFF
v_call: TRBV28; cdr3_length: 16; clone_size: .; d_call: TRBD2; j_call: TRBJ2-1; cdr3_nt: TGTGCCAGCAGTTCGAGGATAGCGGGAAATTACAATGAGCAGTTCTTC; cdr3_aa: CASSSRIAGNYNEQFF
v_call: TRBV5-1; cdr3_length: 15; clone_size: .; d_call: TRBD1; j_call: TRBJ1-2; cdr3_nt: TGCGCCAGCAGCTGGGGGGACAGGGGGCCCTCTGGCTACACCTTC; cdr3_aa: CASSWGDRGPSGYTF